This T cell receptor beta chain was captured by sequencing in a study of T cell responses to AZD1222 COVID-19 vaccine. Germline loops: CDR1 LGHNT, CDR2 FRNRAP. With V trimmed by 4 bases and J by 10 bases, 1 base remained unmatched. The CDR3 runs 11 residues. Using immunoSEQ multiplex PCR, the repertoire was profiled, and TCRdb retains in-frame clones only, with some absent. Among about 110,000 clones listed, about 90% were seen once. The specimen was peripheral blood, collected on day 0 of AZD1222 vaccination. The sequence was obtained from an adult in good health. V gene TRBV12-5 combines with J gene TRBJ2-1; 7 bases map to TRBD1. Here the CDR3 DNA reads TGTGCTAGTGGTTGGGGACAGGAGCAGTTCTTC. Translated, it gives CASGWGQEQFF. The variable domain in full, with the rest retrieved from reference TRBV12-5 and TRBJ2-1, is DARVTQTPRHKVTEMGQEVTMRCQPILGHNTVFWYRQTMMQGLELLAYFRNRAPLDDSGMPKDRFSAEMPDATLATLKIQPSEPRDSAVYFCASGWGQEQFFGPGTRLTVL.